This TCR beta chain comes out of a study of Graves' ophthalmopathy and Graves' hyperthyroidism. The CDR3 loop spans 15 amino acids. Germline CDR1 reads SGHTA; CDR2 reads FQGNSA. Trimming removed 1 base at V and 0 bases at J, with 10 bases between. From RNA, the CDR3 regions of TCR beta chains were amplified and sequenced. A first-round RT-PCR used HTBI primers, followed by a second-round multiplex PCR. Each CDR3 protein is one row after TCRdb ran MiXCR on the multiplex PCR reads. The sample has almost 750,000 distinct CDR3 sequences, 40% seen once. This clonotype has at least ten counts. Sequencing was carried out using peripheral blood. The chain carries TRBV7-2 and TRBJ2-7; D may be TRBD2 (5 bases). This TCR was recovered from an adult man with Graves' ophthalmopathy. CDR3 sequence reads: CASSLGRALSYEQYF. CDR3 in DNA: TGTGCCAGCAGCTTAGGGCGGGCCCTCTCCTACGAGCAGTACTTC.